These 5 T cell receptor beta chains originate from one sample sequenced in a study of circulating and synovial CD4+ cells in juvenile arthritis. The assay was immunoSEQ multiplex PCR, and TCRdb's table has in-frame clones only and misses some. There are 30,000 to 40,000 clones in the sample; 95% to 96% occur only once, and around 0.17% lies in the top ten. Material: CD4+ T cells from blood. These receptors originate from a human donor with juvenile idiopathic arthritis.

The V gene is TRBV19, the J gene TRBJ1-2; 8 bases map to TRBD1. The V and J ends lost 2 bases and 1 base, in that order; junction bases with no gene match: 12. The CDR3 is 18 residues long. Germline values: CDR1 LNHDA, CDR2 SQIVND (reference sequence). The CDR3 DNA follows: TGTGCCAGTAGTATAAATGCAGGGGGCGAGAGTTTTAACTATGGCTACACCTTC. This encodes CASSINAGGESFNYGYTF.

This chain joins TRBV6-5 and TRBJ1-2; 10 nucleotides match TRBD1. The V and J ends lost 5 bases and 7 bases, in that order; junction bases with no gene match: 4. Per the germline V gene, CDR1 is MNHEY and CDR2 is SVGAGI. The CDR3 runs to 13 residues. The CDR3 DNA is TGTGCCAGCAGTCAACGGGACAGGGGTGGCTACACCTTC. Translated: CASSQRDRGGYTF.

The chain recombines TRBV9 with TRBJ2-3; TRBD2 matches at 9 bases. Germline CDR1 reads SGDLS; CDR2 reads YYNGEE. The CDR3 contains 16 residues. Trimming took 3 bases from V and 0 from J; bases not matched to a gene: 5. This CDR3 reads CASSGRLAASTDTQYF. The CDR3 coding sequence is TGTGCCAGCAGCGGCCGACTAGCGGCTAGCACAGATACGCAGTATTTT.

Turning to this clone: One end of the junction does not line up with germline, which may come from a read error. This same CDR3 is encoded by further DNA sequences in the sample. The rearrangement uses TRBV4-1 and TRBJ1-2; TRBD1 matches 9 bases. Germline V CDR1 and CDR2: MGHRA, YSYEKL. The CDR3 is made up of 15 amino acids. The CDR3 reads CASSRPGQGDYGYTF. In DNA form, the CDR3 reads TGCGCCAGTAGCCGACCGGGACAGGGTGACTATGGCTACACCTTC.

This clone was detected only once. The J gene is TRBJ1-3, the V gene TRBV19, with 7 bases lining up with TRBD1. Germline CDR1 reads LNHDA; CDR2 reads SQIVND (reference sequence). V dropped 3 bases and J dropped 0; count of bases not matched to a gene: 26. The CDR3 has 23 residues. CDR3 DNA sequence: TGTGCCAGTAGTATTTTTAGGCCCGCTCCGGGACAGAGAATTAAGAGCTCTGGAAACACCATATATTTT. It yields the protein CASSIFRPAPGQRIKSSGNTIYF.